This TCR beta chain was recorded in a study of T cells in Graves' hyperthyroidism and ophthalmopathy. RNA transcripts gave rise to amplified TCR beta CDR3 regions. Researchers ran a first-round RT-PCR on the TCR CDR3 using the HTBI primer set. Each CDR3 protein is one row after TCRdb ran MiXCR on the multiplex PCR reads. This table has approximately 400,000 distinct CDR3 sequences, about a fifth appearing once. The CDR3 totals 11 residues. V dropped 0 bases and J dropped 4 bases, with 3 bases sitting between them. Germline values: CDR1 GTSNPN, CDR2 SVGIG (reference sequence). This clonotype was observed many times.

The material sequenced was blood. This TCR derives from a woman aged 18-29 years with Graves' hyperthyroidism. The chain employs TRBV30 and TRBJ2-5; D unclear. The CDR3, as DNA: TGTGCCTGGAGTGTTTCAGAGACCCAGTACTTC. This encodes CAWSVSETQYF. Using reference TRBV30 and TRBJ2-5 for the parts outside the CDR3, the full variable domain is SQTIHQWPATLVQPVGSPLSLECTVEGTSNPNLYWYRQAAGRGLQLLFYSVGIGQISSEVPQNLSASRPQDRQFILSSKKLLLSDSGFYLCAWSVSETQYFGPGTRLLVL.